Here is one T cell receptor beta chain with its context. A read error is the likely source, as a far larger clone sits one nucleotide away. Other nucleotide sequences from this sample produce the same CDR3. This CDR3 spans 16 amino acids. Trimming removed 4 bases from V and 2 bases from J, with 15 bases in between. Germline loops: CDR1 SGHKS, CDR2 YYEKEE (reference sequence). The entry originates in a study of graft-versus-host responses after intestinal transplantation. Some clones are missing from TCRdb's copy, which holds only in-frame ones; the method was immunoSEQ multiplex PCR. Here the sample spans roughly 4,800 clones, roughly two thirds being singletons.

This TCR derives from a human patient who received an intestinal transplant, so some T cells may come from the graft donor. V is TRBV5-5 and J is TRBJ1-4; no clear D. The sample in question was PBMCs, obtained around 76 weeks after intestinal transplant. The CDR3 DNA reads TGTGCCAGCAGCCAAGATCTGGGGTTCACTAATGAAAAACTGTTTTTT. Translated, it gives CASSQDLGFTNEKLFF.